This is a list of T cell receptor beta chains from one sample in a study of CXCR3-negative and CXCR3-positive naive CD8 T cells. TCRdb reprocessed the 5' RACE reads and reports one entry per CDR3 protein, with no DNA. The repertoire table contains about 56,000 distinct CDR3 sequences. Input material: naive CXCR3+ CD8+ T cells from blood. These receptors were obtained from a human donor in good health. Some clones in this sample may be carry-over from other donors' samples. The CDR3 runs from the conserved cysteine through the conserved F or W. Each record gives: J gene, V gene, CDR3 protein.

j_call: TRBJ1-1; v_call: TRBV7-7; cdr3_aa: CASSLGQNTEAFF
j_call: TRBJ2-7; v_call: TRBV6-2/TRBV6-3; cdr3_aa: CASNRGQDEQYF
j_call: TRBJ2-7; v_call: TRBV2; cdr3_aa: CASSGMGRSYEQYF
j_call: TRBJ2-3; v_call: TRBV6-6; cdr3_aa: CASSYSRAGGEYDTDTQYF
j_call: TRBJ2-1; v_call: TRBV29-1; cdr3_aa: CSVESGYGEQFF
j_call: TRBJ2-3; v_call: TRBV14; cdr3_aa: CASSQERDTQYF
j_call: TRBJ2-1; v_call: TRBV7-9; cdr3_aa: CASSSTQGSSSYNEQFF
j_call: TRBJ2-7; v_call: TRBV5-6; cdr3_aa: CASSLVVGTRTYEQYF
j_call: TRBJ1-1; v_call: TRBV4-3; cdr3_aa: CASSQGTGVSTEAFF
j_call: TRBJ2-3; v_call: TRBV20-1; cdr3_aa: CSARPYRSSGTTDTQYF
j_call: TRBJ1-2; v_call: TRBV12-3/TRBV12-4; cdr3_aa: CASSLSVFYGYTF
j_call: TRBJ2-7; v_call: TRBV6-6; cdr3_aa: CASSYVGYEPYF
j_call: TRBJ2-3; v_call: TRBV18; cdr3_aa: CASFTGMGTDTQYF
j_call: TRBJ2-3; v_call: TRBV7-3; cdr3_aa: CASSEWTSVSDTQYF
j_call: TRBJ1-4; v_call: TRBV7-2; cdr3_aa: CASSLVGGINEKLFF
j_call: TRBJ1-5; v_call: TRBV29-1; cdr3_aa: CSAWEGSNQPQHF
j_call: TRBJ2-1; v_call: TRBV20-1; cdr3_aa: CSARQEGNYNEQFF
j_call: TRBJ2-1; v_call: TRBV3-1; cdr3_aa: CASSQGAYEQFF
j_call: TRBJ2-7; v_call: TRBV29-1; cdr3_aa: CSVELGTSGDSYEQYF
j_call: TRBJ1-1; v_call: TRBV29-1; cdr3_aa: CSVEDLNTEAFF
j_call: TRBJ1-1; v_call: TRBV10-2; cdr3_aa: CASSESRRNTEAFF
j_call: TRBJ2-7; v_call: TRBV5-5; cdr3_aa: CASSLLSSYEQYF
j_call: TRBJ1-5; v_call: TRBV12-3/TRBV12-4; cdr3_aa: CASSQQSLNQPQHF
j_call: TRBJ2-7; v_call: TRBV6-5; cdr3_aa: CASSTGVTGEQYF
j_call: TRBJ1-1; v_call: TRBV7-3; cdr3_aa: CASSSGTGKTEAFF
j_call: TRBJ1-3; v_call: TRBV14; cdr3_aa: CASSRGVSGNTIYF
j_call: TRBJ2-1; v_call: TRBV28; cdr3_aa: CASSLTGGGNEQFF
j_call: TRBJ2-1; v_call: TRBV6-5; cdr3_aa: CASSQSGGAHNEQFF
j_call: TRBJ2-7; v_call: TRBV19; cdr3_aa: CASTPGGAYEQYF
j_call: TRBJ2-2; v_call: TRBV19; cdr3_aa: CASSPILVNTGELFF
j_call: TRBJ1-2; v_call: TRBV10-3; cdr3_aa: CAILENTGSLYGYTF
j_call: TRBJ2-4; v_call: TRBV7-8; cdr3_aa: CASSPRQVAKNIQYF
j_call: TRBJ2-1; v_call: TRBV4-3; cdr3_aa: CASSQSLGGVHEQFF
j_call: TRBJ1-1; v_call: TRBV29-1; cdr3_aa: CSAEDYGTGDMGANTEAFF
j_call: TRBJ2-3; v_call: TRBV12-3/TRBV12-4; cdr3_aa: CASTSDGLGTDTQYF
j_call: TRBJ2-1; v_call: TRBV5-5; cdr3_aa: CASSLARIITYNEQFF
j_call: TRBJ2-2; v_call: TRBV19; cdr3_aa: CATSTLLRLGSTGELFF
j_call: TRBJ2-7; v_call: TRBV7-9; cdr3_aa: CASSLLGQPGEQYF
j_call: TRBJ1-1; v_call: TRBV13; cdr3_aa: CASSSTVNTEAFF
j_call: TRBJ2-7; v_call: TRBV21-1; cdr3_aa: CASSKEGSQGPKYEQYF
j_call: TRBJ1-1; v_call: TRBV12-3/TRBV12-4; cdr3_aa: CASSLAGPEAFF
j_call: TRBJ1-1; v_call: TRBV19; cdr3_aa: CASRVGTEAFF
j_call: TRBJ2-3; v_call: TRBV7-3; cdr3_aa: CASSFAGGADTQYF
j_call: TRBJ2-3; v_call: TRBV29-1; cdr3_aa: CSVVYASTDTQYF
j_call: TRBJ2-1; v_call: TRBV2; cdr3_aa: CASMAGAGNEQFF
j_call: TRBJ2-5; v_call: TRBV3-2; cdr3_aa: CASVIYQETQYF
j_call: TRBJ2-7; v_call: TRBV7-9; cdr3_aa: CASSPSHRAYEQYF
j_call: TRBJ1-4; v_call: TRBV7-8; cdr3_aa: CASHDGDEKLFF
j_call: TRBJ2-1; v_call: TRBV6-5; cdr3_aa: CASSYSTANEQFF
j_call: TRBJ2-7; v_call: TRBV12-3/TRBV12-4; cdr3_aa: CASSPGGALEQYF
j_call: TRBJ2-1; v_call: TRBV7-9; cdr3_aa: CASSWGPNEQFF
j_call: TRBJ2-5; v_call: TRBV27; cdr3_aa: CASRLAGALQETQYF
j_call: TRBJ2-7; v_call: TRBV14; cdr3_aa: CASSQEWGTGVYEQYF
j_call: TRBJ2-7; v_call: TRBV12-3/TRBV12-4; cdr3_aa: CASSPPTGTYHEQYF
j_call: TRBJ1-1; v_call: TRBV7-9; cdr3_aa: CASSVDSLNTEAFF
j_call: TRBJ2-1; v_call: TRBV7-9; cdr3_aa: CASSLVPGEEYEQFF
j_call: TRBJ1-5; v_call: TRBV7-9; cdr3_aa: CASSLGPHQPQHF
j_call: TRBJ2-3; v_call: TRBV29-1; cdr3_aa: CSVERTGGVTDTQYF
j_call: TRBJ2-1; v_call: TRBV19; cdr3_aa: CASSIVHSSYNEQFF